These T cell receptor beta chains were read from a single sample in a study of cytomegalovirus exposure and HLA in healthy donors. The data were produced by immunoSEQ multiplex PCR, yet TCRdb's version contains in-frame clones alone and is incomplete. The sample lists about 160,000 clones, around 88% occurring once. Sequenced: PBMCs. Receptors were obtained from a woman in her twenties or thirties in good health and CMV-seronegative. Both conserved end residues are part of each CDR3. A D gene is named only where the DNA matches it firmly. Part of the rows lack a size; the others show once, few, many or a class for expanded clones.

CDR3 protein	CDR3 DNA	V gene	clone size	J gene	D gene
CSVEGRQGVEAFF	TGCAGCGTTGAAGGGCGGCAGGGGGTGGAAGCTTTCTTT	TRBV29-1	NA	TRBJ1-1	TRBD1
CASTRGDRPIGEQYF	TGTGCCAGCACCAGGGGGGACAGGCCCATCGGCGAGCAGTACTTC	TRBV6-1	few	TRBJ2-7	TRBD1
CASSVGRIGGSGNTIYF	TGTGCCAGCAGCGTAGGCCGTATTGGAGGATCTGGAAACACCATATATTTT	TRBV9	NA	TRBJ1-3	NA
CASSSGLAGEVILQYF	TGTGCCAGCAGCTCCGGGCTAGCGGGAGAGGTAATCCTTCAGTACTTC	TRBV7-2	NA	TRBJ2-4	TRBD2
CASSSGLAGFSPHEQFF	TGTGCCAGCAGTTCAGGACTAGCGGGATTCTCCCCCCATGAGCAGTTCTTC	TRBV27	NA	TRBJ2-1	TRBD2
CASSLAGGASGNTIYF	TGCGCCAGCAGCTTGGCTGGTGGGGCTTCTGGAAACACCATATATTTT	TRBV5-1	once	TRBJ1-3	NA
CASSGTQTPYPTDTQYF	TGTGCCAGCAGTGGAACTCAGACTCCTTACCCCACAGATACGCAGTATTTT	TRBV6-1	NA	TRBJ2-3	NA
CASSFLSPRGQDPGETQYF	TGTGCCAGCAGCTTTCTCTCACCTAGGGGACAGGACCCTGGAGAGACCCAGTACTTC	TRBV7-9	NA	TRBJ2-5	TRBD1
CASSYQTSGNSYEQYF	TGTGCCAGCAGTTACCAAACTAGCGGTAACTCCTACGAGCAGTACTTC	TRBV6-5	NA	TRBJ2-7	TRBD2
CASNLSASGTRWEQFF	TGTGCCAGCAACCTTTCGGCTAGCGGGACCCGGTGGGAGCAGTTCTTC	TRBV28	NA	TRBJ2-1	TRBD2
CASSPFGQANTEAFF	TGTGCCAGCAGCCCGTTCGGACAGGCGAACACTGAAGCTTTCTTT	TRBV27	NA	TRBJ1-1	TRBD1
CASSLPGNTEAFF	TGTGCCAGTAGTTTGCCCGGGAACACTGAAGCTTTCTTT	TRBV19	NA	TRBJ1-1	NA
CASSRGRFATNEKLFF	TGTGCCAGCAGCCGTGGGAGGTTTGCAACTAATGAAAAACTGTTTTTT	TRBV5-6	NA	TRBJ1-4	NA
CASKEAVVEAFF	TGTGCCAGCAAGGAGGCAGTGGTTGAAGCTTTCTTT	TRBV28	once	TRBJ1-1	NA
CASSLVAGRQFF	TGCGCCAGCAGCTTGGTCGCAGGGCGGCAGTTCTTC	TRBV5-1	NA	TRBJ2-1	NA
CSSSLAGGGQYF	TGTTCCAGCAGCTTAGCTGGGGGGGGGCAGTACTTC	TRBV7-9	NA	TRBJ2-7	TRBD2
CASSTSDRRAGELFF	TGCGCCAGCAGCACTAGCGACCGGAGAGCCGGGGAGCTGTTTTTT	TRBV5-1	NA	TRBJ2-2	TRBD2
CASSLGPETADYGYTF	TGTGCCAGCAGCTTGGGTCCTGAAACCGCGGACTATGGCTACACCTTC	TRBV5-4	once	TRBJ1-2	NA
CSAPRPSGHGELFF	TGCAGCGCTCCCCGGCCTAGCGGCCACGGGGAGCTGTTTTTT	TRBV29-1	NA	TRBJ2-2	TRBD2
CASSSAGASPNEQFF	TGTGCCAGCAGTTCAGCGGGAGCATCCCCCAATGAGCAGTTCTTC	TRBV27	once	TRBJ2-1	TRBD2
CASSTAGPATGELFF	TGTGCCAGCAGCACAGCGGGTCCTGCCACCGGGGAGCTGTTTTTT	TRBV27	NA	TRBJ2-2	NA
CASSLGRGASHEQYF	TGTGCCAGCAGTTTGGGGCGGGGGGCCTCTCACGAGCAGTACTTC	TRBV27	NA	TRBJ2-7	TRBD2
CASSFESRADTQYF	TGTGCCAGCAGCTTCGAGAGTCGGGCAGATACGCAGTATTTT	TRBV7-9	NA	TRBJ2-3	NA
CAIRLAGGTGELFF	TGTGCCATCCGACTAGCGGGAGGGACCGGGGAGCTGTTTTTT	TRBV27	NA	TRBJ2-2	TRBD2
CASLAGREETQYF	TGTGCCAGCCTCGCCGGGCGGGAAGAGACCCAGTACTTC	TRBV2	NA	TRBJ2-5	NA
CASSSVLPTDTQYF	TGTGCCAGCAGTTCGGTACTGCCCACAGATACGCAGTATTTT	TRBV28	NA	TRBJ2-3	NA